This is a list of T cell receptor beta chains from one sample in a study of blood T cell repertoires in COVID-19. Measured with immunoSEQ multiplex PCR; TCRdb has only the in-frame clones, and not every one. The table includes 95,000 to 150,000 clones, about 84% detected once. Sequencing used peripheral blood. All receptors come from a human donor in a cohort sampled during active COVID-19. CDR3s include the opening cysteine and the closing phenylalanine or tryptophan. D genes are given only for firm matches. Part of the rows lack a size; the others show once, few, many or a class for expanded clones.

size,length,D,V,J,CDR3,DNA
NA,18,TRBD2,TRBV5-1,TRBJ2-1,CASSFVSPSGVGYNEQFF,TGCGCCAGCAGCTTTGTCTCGCCTAGCGGGGTGGGTTACAATGAGCAGTTCTTC
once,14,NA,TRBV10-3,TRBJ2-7,CAIDSGTGNYEQYF,TGTGCCATCGACTCCGGGACTGGGAACTACGAGCAGTACTTC
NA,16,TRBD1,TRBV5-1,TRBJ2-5,CASSLSRTGSWETQYF,TGCGCCAGCAGCTTGTCACGGACAGGGAGTTGGGAGACCCAGTACTTC
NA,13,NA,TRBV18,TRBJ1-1,CASSPSGGTEAFF,TGTGCCAGCTCACCATCAGGAGGCACTGAAGCTTTCTTT
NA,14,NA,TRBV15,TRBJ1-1,CATSRDRGNTEAFF,TGTGCCACCAGCAGAGACAGGGGGAACACTGAAGCTTTCTTT
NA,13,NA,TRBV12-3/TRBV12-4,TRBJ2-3,CASHRDSTDTQYF,TGTGCCAGTCACCGGGACTCCACAGATACGCAGTATTTT
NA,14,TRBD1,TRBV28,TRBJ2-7,CASSFGGQGYEQYF,TGTGCCAGCAGTTTCGGAGGACAGGGCTACGAGCAGTACTTC
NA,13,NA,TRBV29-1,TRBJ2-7,CSVRGGTGYEQYF,TGCAGCGTTCGAGGCGGGACCGGCTACGAGCAGTACTTC
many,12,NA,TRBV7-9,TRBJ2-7,CASSVETSEQYF,TGTGCCAGCAGCGTAGAGACAAGCGAGCAGTACTTC
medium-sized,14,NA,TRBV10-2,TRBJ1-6,CASSRQVYNSPLHF,TGCGCCAGCAGCCGACAGGTCTATAATTCACCCCTCCACTTT
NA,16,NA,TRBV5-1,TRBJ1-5,CASSLGGVDSNQPQHF,TGCGCCAGCAGCTTGGGCGGAGTCGATAGCAATCAGCCCCAGCATTTT
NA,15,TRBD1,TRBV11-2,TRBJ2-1,CASSLATGLRNEQFF,TGTGCCAGCAGCTTAGCGACAGGGCTGAGGAATGAGCAGTTCTTC
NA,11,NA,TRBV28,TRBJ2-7,CASSFYREQYF,TGTGCCAGCAGTTTCTACAGAGAGCAGTACTTC
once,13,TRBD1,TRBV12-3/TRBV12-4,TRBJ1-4,CASSRAPGQLLFF,TGTGCCAGCAGCCGGGCCCCGGGACAGCTATTGTTTTTT
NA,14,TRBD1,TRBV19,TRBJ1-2,CASSIVGTAYGYTF,TGTGCCAGTAGTATAGTGGGGACAGCCTATGGCTACACCTTC
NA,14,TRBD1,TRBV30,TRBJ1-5,CAWSQGAFKQPQHF,TGTGCCTGGAGTCAGGGGGCCTTCAAGCAGCCCCAGCATTTT
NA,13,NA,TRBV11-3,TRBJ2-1,CASSFALGDEQFF,TGTGCCAGCAGCTTCGCTTTAGGGGATGAGCAGTTCTTC
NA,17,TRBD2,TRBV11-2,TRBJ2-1,CASSLGFRLAGASEQFF,TGTGCCAGCAGCTTAGGTTTTCGGCTAGCGGGAGCCAGTGAGCAGTTCTTC
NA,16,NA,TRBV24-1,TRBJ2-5,CATSDPVDREEETQYF,TGTGCCACCAGTGATCCAGTCGACAGGGAGGAAGAGACCCAGTACTTC
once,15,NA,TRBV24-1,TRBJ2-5,CATSDPQGLQETQYF,TGTGCCACCAGTGATCCCCAGGGGCTACAAGAGACCCAGTACTTC
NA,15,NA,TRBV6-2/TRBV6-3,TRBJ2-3,CASSSTSPTGDTQYF,TGTGCCAGCAGTTCGACTAGCCCAACAGGGGATACGCAGTATTTT
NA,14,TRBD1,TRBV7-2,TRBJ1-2,CASRGQVLRYGYTF,TGTGCCAGCAGAGGACAGGTCTTACGCTATGGCTACACCTTC
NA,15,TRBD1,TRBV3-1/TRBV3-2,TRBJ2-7,CASSRTGALFYEQYF,TGTGCCAGCAGTCGAACAGGGGCCCTCTTCTACGAGCAGTACTTC
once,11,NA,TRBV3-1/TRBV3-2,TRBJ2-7,CASSQAFEQYF,TGTGCCAGCAGCCAAGCGTTCGAGCAGTACTTC
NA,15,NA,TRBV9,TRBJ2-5,CASSVLGSHVETQYF,TGTGCCAGCAGCGTCTTAGGGAGTCATGTGGAGACCCAGTACTTC
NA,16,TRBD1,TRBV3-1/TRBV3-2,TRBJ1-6,CASSPGTGVGNSPLHF,TGTGCCAGCAGCCCAGGGACAGGGGTTGGTAATTCACCCCTCCACTTT
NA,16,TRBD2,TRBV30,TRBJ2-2,CAWSVRASGNTGELFF,TGTGCCTGGAGTGTACGAGCTAGCGGAAACACCGGGGAGCTGTTTTTT
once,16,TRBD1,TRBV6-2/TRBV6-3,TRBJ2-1,CASSDPGTGGHNEQFF,TGTGCCAGCAGCGACCCGGGGACAGGGGGGCACAATGAGCAGTTCTTC